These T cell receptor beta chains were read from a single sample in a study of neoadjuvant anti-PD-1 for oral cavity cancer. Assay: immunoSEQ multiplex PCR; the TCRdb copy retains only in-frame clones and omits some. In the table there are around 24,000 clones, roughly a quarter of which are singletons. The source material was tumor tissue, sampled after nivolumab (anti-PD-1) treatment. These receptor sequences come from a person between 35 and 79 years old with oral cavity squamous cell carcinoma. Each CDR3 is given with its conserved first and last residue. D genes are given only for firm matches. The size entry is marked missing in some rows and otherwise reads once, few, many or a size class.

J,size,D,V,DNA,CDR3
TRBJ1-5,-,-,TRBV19,TGTGCCAGTAGTATAGGGGGCAGGGTAGGCAATCAGCCCCAGCATTTT,CASSIGGRVGNQPQHF
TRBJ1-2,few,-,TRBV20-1,TGCAGTGCTAGAGGTGGGGCTGGCTACACCTTC,CSARGGAGYTF
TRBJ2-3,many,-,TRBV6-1,TGTGCCAGCAATAGGCGGCCCCTCCAGGGGACGCAGTATTTT,CASNRRPLQGTQYF
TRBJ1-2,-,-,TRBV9,TGTGCCAGCAGCGTGGGAGCAGGGGCTAACTATGGCTACACCTTC,CASSVGAGANYGYTF
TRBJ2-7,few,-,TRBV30,TGTGCCTGGTCTCTCGCTACGGGACTCTCCTACGAGCAGTACTTC,CAWSLATGLSYEQYF
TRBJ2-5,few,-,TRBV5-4,TGTGCCAGCAGCTTGGGGGGGGCGGCGGAGACCCAGTACTTC,CASSLGGAAETQYF
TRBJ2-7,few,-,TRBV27,TGTGCCAGCACTACCAGGACCGAGAGGTCCTACGTACAGTACTTC,CASTTRTERSYVQYF
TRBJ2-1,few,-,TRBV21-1,TGTGCCAGCAGCAAACCTTGCCAGGTCCGACAGGGATACAATGAGCAGTTCTTC,CASSKPCQVRQGYNEQFF
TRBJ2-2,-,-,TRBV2,TGTGCCAGCAGCCGAGCGGGTGAGGGCACCGGGGAGCTGTTTTTT,CASSRAGEGTGELFF
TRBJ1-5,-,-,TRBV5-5,TGTGCCAGCAGCCTAGACATATATGGCAATCAGCCCCAGCATTTT,CASSLDIYGNQPQHF
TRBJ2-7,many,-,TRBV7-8,TGTGCCAGCAGCTTAGCGCCGAGACAAGAAGGACTGATCGAGCAGTACTTC,CASSLAPRQEGLIEQYF
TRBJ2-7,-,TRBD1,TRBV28,TGTGCCAGCAGGGACAGGACAAGAACCTACGAGCAGTACTTC,CASRDRTRTYEQYF
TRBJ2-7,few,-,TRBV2,TGTGCCAGCACCACTGACAGGACCAGCTCCTACGAGCAGTACTTC,CASTTDRTSSYEQYF
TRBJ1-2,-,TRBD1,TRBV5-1,TGCGCCAGCAGCGTACCTGACAGGGGCTATGGCTACACCTTC,CASSVPDRGYGYTF
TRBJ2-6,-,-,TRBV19,TGTGCCAGCGCGTCGGGGGTAGCCAACGTCCTGACTTTC,CASASGVANVLTF
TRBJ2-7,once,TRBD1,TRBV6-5,TGTGCCAGCAGTCGGGACAGGAGCTCCTACGAGCAGTACTTC,CASSRDRSSYEQYF
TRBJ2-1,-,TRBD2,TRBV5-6,TGTGCCAGCAGCATGGGACTAGCGGGGAGCAATGAGCAGTTCTTC,CASSMGLAGSNEQFF
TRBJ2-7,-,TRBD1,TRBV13,TGTGCCAGCAGCATCGGATCCGGGACAGCGAACTCCTACGAGCAGTACTTC,CASSIGSGTANSYEQYF
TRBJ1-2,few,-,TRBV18,TGTGCCAGCTCACCAAGGGGGGACTATGGCTACACCTTC,CASSPRGDYGYTF
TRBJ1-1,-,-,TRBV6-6,TGTGCCAGCAGTTCGTCCTCAGGGGTAAGGGGAACTGAAGCTTTCTTT,CASSSSSGVRGTEAFF
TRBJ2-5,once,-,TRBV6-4,TGTGCCAGCAGAACCGGGTTCGAAGAGACCCAGTACTTC,CASRTGFEETQYF
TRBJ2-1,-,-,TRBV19,TGTGCCAGTAGTATGGCGGTCGACTCCTACAATGAGCAGTTCTTC,CASSMAVDSYNEQFF
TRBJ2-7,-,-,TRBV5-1,TGCGCCAGCAGCTTCGGCAGCAGCCCCAACGAGCAGTACTTC,CASSFGSSPNEQYF
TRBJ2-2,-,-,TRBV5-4,TGCGCCAGCAGCCAAAGACGGGAGAACACCGGGGAGCTGTTTTTT,CASSQRRENTGELFF
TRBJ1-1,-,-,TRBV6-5,TGTGCCAGCAAAGTTACATCCGTGGCGGGGACTGAAGCTTTCTTT,CASKVTSVAGTEAFF
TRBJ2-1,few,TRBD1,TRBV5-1,TGCGCCAGCAGTTCAGGACAGGGCTACAATGAGCAGTTCTTC,CASSSGQGYNEQFF
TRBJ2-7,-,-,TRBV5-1,TGCGCCAGCAGCTTGGATTTTAGCGGAACCTACGAGCAGTACTTC,CASSLDFSGTYEQYF
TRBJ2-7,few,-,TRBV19,TGTGCCAGTAGTGCCACCTCCAACTCGGGTTACGAGCAGTACTTC,CASSATSNSGYEQYF
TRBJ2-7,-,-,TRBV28,TGTGCCAGCAGCCTAAGTAGCGGCCTCCTTAGGGAGCAGTACTTC,CASSLSSGLLREQYF
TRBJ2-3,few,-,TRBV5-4,TGTGCCAGCACCTCAGACTGGCTCACAGATACGCAGTATTTT,CASTSDWLTDTQYF
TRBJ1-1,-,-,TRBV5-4,TGTGCCAGCAGCAGGGACTCCATGAACACTGAAGCTTTCTTT,CASSRDSMNTEAFF
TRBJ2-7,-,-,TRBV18,TGTGCCAGCTCACCAAGCAGGGTAAATTCCTACGAGCAGTACTTC,CASSPSRVNSYEQYF
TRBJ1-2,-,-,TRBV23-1,TGCGCCAGCAGACCCTCTCCAGGGCCCTATGGCTACACCTTC,CASRPSPGPYGYTF
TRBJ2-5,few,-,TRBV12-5,TGTGCTAGTGGTTTGGTACACAGCGGGACCCAGTACTTC,CASGLVHSGTQYF
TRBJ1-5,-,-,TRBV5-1,TGCGCCAGCAGCATGGACGGGGCCAGCAATCAGCCCCAGCATTTT,CASSMDGASNQPQHF
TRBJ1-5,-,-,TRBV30,TGTGCCTGGAATAGGGGAGGGAATAATCAGCCCCAGCATTTT,CAWNRGGNNQPQHF
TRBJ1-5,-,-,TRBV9,TGTGCCAGCAGCCCAGGCACGGGGCTTAGCAATCAGCCCCAGCATTTT,CASSPGTGLSNQPQHF
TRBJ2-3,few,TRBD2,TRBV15,TGTGCCACCAGCAGGGTTAGCGGGGGAGCCACAGATACGCAGTATTTT,CATSRVSGGATDTQYF
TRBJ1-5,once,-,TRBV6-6,TGTGCCAGCAGACCCGGACTGATTAGCAATCAGCCCCAGCATTTT,CASRPGLISNQPQHF
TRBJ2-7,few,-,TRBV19,TGTGCCAGTAGTATGAGGTTGTGGGGCGCGTCCAACGAGCAGTACTTC,CASSMRLWGASNEQYF
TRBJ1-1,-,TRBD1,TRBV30,TGTGCCTACAAGGGACAGGGTGCTGAAGCTTTCTTT,CAYKGQGAEAFF
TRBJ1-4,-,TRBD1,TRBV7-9,TGTGCCAGCAGCTTACAACAGGGGGCTGAAAAACTGTTTTTT,CASSLQQGAEKLFF
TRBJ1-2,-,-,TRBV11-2,TGTGCCAGCAGCTTCTCGGTAGGGGGCTACACCTTC,CASSFSVGGYTF
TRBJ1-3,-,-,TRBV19,TGTGCCAGTAGCCACAGGACAGGAAACACCATATATTTT,CASSHRTGNTIYF
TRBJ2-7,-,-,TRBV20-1,TGCAGTGCTAGGACATATGTGGGGCAGTACTTC,CSARTYVGQYF
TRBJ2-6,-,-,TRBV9,TGTGCCAGCAGCGTAGCGGGGGACTCTGGGGCCAACGTCCTGACTTTC,CASSVAGDSGANVLTF
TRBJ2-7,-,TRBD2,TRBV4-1,TGCGCCAGCAGCCCCCAACCCGCGGGAGCCGCCTACGAGCAGTACTTC,CASSPQPAGAAYEQYF
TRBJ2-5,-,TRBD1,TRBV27,TGTGCCAGCAGCTTCGGACAGGGTGGAGAGACCCAGTACTTC,CASSFGQGGETQYF
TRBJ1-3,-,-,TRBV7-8,TGTGCCAGCAGCTTTACGTCTCTCTCTGGAAACACCATATATTTT,CASSFTSLSGNTIYF